The present TCR beta chain was sequenced within a study of blood T cell repertoires in COVID-19. The germline CDR1 and CDR2 sequences are MNHEY and SVGEGT. The CDR3 is 16 amino acids. The V end lost 1 base, the J end lost 7 bases, and 17 bases lay between the germline ends. In the original analysis: Amplification from reference gene primers served as the basis for estimated nucleated cell counts. Profiled with immunoSEQ multiplex PCR; TCRdb holds only in-frame clones, not every one. V and J calls plus clone size are reproduced from that table; the DNA served to infer D and trimming. The table includes 55,000 to 75,000 clones, about four fifths detected once.

V is TRBV6-2 or TRBV6-3 and J is TRBJ1-5; D is unclear. This receptor was obtained from a man aged 65 to 79 who had recovered from COVID-19. Material for sequencing was peripheral blood. The CDR3 reads CASSYLDGGNGQPQHF. The CDR3 region has the DNA TGTGCCAGCAGTTACTTGGACGGCGGGAACGGACAGCCCCAGCATTTT.